This T cell receptor beta chain was documented in a study of blood T cell repertoires in COVID-19. Study-level background: Samples of COVID-19 (acute and convalescent) were obtained from the United States, Italy and Spain.

In the source study's methods: Amplified reference gene primers provided the basis for estimating nucleated cell counts. Profiling relied on immunoSEQ multiplex PCR, and the TCRdb table lists in-frame clones only, not all of them. V and J calls and clone size are given by that table; D and trimming were obtained from the DNA. The data show about 290,000 clones, about nine tenths seen once. The study recruited people aged roughly 18 to 100 years across around 24 US areas. This CDR3 contains 14 residues. Germline values: CDR1 SQVTM, CDR2 ANQGSEA. Trimming left V 4 bases short and J 0 bases short, with 9 bases between.

Specimen: PBMCs or T cells enriched from blood (not recorded which). This chain uses TRBV29-1 with TRBJ2-2, with unresolved D. The TCR comes from a woman aged 35 to 49 who had recovered from COVID-19. The CDR3 region has the DNA TGCAGCGTTGGGTGGCAGGCGAACACCGGGGAGCTGTTTTTT. It encodes CSVGWQANTGELFF.